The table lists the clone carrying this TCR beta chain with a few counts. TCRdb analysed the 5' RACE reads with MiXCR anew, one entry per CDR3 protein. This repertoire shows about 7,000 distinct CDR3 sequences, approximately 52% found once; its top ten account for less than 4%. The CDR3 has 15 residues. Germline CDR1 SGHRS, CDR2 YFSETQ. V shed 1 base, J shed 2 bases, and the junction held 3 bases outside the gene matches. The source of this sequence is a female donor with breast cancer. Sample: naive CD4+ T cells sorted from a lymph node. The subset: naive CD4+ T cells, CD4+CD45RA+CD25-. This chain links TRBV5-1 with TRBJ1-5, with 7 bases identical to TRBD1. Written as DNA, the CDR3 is TGCGCCAGCAGCTTGTCCACAGGGGGCAATCAGCCCCAGCATTTT. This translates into CASSLSTGGNQPQHF.